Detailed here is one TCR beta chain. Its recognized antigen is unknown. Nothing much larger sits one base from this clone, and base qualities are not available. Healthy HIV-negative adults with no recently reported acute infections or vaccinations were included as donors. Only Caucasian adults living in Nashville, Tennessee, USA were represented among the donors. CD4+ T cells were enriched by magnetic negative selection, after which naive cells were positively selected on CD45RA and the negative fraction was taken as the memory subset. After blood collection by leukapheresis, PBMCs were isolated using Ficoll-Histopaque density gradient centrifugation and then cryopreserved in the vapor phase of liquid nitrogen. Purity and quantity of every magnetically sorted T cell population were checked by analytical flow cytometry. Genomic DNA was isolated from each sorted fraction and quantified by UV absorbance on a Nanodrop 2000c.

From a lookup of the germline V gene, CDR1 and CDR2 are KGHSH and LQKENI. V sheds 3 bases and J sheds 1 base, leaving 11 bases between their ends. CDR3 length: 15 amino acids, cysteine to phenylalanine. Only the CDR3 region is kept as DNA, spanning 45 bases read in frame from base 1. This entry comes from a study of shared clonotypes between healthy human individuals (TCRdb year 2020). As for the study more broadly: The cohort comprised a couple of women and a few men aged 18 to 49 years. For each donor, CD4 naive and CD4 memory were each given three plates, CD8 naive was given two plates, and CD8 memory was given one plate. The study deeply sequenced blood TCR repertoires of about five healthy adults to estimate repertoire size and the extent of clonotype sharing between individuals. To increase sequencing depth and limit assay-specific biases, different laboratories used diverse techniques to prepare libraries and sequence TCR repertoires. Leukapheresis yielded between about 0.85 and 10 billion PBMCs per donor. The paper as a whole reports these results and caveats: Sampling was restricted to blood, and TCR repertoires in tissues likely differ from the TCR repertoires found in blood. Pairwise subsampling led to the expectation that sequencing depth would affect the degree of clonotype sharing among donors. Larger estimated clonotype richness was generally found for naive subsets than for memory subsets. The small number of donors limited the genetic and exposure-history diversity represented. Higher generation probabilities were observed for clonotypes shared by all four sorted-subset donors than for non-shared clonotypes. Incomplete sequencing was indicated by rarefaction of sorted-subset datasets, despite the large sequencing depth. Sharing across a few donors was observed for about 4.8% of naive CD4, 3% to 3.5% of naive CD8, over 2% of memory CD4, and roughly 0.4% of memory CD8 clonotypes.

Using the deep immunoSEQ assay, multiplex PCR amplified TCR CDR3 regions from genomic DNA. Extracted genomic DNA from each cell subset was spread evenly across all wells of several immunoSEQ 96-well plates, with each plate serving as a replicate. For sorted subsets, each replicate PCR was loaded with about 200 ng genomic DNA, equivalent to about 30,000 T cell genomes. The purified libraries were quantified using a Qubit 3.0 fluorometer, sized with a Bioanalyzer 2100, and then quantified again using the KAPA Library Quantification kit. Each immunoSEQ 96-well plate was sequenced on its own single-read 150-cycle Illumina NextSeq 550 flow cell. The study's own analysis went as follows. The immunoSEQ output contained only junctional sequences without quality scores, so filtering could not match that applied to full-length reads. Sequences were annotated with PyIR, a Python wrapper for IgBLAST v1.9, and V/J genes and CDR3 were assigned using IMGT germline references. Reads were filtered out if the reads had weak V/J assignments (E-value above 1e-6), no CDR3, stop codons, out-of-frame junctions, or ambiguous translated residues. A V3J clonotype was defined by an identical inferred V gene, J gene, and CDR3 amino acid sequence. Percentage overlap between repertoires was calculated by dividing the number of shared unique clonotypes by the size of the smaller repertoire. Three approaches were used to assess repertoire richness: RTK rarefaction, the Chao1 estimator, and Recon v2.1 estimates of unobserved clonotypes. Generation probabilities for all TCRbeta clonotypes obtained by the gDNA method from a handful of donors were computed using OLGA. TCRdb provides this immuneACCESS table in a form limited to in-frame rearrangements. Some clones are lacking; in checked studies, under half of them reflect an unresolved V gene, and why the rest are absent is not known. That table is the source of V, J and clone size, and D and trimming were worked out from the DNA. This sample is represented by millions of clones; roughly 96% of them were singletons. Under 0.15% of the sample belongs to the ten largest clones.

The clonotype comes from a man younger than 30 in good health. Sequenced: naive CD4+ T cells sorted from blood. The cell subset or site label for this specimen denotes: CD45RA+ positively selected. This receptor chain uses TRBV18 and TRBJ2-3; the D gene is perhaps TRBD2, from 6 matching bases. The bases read TGTGCCAGCTCACCCTCCGCGGGACGCACAGATACGCAGTATTTT. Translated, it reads CASSPSAGRTDTQYF.